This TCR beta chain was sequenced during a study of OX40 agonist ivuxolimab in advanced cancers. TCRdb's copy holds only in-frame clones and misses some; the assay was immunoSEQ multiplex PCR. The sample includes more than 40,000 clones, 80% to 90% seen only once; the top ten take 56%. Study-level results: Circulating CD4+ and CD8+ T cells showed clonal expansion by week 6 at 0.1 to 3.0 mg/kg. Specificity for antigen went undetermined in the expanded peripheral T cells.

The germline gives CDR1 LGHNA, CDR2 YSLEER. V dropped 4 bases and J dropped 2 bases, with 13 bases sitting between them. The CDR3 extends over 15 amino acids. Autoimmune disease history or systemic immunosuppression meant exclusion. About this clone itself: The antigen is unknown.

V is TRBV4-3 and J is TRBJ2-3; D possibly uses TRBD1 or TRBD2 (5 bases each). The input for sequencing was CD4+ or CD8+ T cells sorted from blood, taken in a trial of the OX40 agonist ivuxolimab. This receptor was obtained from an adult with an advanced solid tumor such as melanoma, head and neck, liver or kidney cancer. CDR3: CASSRSTGTTDTQYF. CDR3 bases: TGCGCCAGCAGCCGCAGCACCGGGACCACAGATACGCAGTATTTT.